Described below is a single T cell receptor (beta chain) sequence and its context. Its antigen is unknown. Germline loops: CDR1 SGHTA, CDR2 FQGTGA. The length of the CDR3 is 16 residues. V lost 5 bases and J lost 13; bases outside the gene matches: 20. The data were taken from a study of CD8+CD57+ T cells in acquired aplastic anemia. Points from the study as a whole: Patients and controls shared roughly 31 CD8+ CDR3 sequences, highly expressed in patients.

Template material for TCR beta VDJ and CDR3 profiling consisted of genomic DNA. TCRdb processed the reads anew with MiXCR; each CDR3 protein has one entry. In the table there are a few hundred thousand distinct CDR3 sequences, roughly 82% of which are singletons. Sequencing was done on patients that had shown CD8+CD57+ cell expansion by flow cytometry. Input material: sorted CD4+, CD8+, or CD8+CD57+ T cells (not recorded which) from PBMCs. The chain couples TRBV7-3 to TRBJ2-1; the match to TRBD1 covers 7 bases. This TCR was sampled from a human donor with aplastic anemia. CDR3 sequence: CASSPHPGQRHEHQFF. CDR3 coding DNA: TGTGCCAGCAGCCCCCATCCGGGACAGAGACATGAACACCAGTTCTTC.